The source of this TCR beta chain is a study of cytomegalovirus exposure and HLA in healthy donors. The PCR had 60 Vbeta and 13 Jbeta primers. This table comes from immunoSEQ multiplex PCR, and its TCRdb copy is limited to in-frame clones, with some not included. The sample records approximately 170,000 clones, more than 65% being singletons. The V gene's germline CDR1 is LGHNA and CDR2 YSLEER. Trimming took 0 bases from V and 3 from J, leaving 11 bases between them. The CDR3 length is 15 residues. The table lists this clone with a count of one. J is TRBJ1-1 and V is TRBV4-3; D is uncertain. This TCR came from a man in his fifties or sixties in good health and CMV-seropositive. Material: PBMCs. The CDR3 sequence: CASSQEVSVYTEAFF. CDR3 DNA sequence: TGCGCCAGCAGCCAAGAAGTTTCGGTGTACACTGAAGCTTTCTTT.